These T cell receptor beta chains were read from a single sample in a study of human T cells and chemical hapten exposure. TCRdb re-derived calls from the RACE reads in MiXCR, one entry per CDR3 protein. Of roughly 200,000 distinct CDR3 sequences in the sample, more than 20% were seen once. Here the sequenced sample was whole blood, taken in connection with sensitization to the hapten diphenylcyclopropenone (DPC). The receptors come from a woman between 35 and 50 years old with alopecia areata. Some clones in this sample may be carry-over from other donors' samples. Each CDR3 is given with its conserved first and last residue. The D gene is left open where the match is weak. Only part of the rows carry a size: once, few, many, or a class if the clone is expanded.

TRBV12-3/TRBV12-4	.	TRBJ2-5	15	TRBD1	TGTGCCAGCAGGCCTGGGACAGGCCAGGAGGAGACCCAGTACTTC	CASRPGTGQEETQYF
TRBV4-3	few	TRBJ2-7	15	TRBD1	TGCGCCAGCAGCCAGGGACAGGGGAAATCCTACGAGCAGTACTTC	CASSQGQGKSYEQYF
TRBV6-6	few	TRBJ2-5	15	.	TGTGCCAGCAGTTACTCCCGGACAGTACAAGAGACCCAGTACTTC	CASSYSRTVQETQYF
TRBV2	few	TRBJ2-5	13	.	TGTGCCAGCAGCATCAGGGTGTTAGAGACCCAGTACTTC	CASSIRVLETQYF
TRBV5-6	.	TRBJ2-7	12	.	TGTGCCAGCAGCGCCGGAGACTACGAGCAGTACTTC	CASSAGDYEQYF
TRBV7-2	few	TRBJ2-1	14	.	TGTGCCAGCAGCCGTTCGGCGTCCAGAATGATCCAGTTCTTC	CASSRSASRMIQFF
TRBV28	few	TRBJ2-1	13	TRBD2	TGTGCCACCCGCGGACTAGCCCCCGGTGAGCAGTTCTTC	CATRGLAPGEQFF
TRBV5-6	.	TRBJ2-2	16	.	TGTGCCAGCAGCTTAATCAGGCAGTCGAACACCGGGGAGCTGTTTTTT	CASSLIRQSNTGELFF
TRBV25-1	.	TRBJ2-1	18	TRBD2	TGTGCCAGCAGTCCGCGACGGGGGGCGGGAGGGCCGGGCAATGAGCAGTTCTTC	CASSPRRGAGGPGNEQFF
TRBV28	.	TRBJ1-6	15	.	TGTGCCGGCCGGGGGAGCCTAGGGCCTAATTCACCCCTCCACTTT	CAGRGSLGPNSPLHF
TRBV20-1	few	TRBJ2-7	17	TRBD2	TGCAGTGCTAGAGATCAGCTAGCGGGGTATTCGTACTACGAGCAGTACTTC	CSARDQLAGYSYYEQYF
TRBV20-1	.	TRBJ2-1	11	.	TGCAGTGCTGCAACCTTCCCGGAGCAGTTCTTC	CSAATFPEQFF
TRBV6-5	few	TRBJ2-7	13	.	TGTGCCAGCAGTTACGGCAGACACTACGAGCAGTACTTC	CASSYGRHYEQYF
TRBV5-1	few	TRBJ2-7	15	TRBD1	TGCGCCAGCAGCGTCGGGACAGGGCTTTCCTACGAGCAGTACTTC	CASSVGTGLSYEQYF
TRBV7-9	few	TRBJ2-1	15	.	TGTGCCAGCAGCTTAGTTGGAGACAGTCTCAATGAGCAGTTCTTC	CASSLVGDSLNEQFF
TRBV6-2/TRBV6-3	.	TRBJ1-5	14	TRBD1	TGTGCCAGCACCCAGGGGGTGAGCAATCAGCCCCAGCATTTT	CASTQGVSNQPQHF
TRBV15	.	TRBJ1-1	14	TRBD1	TGTGCCACCAGCAGGGATCGGGGACAGAGTAATGCTTTCTTT	CATSRDRGQSNAFF
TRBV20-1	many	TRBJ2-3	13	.	TGCAGTGCTAGAGATGCTTTGACAGATACGCAGTATTTT	CSARDALTDTQYF
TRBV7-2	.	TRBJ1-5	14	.	TGTGCCAGCAGCGTGGACGGGACCAATCAGCCCCAGCATTTT	CASSVDGTNQPQHF
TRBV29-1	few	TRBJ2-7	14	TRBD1	TGCAGCGGCGGGCGGGGGACAGGGTCACACGAGCAGTACTTC	CSGGRGTGSHEQYF
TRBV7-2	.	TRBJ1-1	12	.	TGTGCCAGCGGCAGGGATGTTGGTAAAGCTTTCTTT	CASGRDVGKAFF
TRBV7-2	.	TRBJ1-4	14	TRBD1	TGTGCCAGCAGCACCGGGACAGCCCTCGAAAAACTGTTTTTT	CASSTGTALEKLFF
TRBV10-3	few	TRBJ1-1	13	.	TGTGCCATCAGTGACAGGGAGAACACTGAAGCTTTCTTT	CAISDRENTEAFF
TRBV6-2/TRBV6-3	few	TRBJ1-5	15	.	TGTGCCAGCAGTTACTTCGGGGTTCGCAATCAGCCCCAGCATTTT	CASSYFGVRNQPQHF
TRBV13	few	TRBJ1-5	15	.	TGTGCCAGCAGCCCCCGGGAGCCTAGCAATCAGCCCCAGCATTTT	CASSPREPSNQPQHF
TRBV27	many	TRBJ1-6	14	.	TGTGCCAGCAGTTTTGGGCAGGAGAATTCACCCCTCCACTTT	CASSFGQENSPLHF
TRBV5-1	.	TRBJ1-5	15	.	TGCGCCAGCAGCTTGGAAGGGGATCGCAATCAGCCCCAGCATTTT	CASSLEGDRNQPQHF
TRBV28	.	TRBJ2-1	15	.	TGTGCCAGCACCACTGGTGGCGGGAATTTCGATGAGCAGTTCTTC	CASTTGGGNFDEQFF
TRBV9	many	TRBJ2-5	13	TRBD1	TGTGCCAGCAGCTTCGGACAGGGGGAGACCCAGTACTTC	CASSFGQGETQYF
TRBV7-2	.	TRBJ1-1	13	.	TGTGCCAGCAGCTTAGAAGAGGACACTGAAGCTTTCTTT	CASSLEEDTEAFF
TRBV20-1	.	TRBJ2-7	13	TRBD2	TGCAGTGCTCCCAACGGCGGGAGTAGCGAGCAGTACTTC	CSAPNGGSSEQYF
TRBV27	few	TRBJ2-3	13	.	TGTGCCAGCAGTTTAACCATCGCAGATACGCAGTATTTT	CASSLTIADTQYF
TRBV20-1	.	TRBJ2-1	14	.	TGCAGTGCTAGGGGTGCGGAGTACTCCAATGAGCAGTTCTTC	CSARGAEYSNEQFF
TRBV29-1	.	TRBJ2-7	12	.	TGCAGCGTCCCGGGGCCTTACTACGAGCAGTACTTC	CSVPGPYYEQYF
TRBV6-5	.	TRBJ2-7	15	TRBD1	TGTGCCAGCAGTCGAACAGGGGGATCGTTCTACGAGCAGTACTTC	CASSRTGGSFYEQYF
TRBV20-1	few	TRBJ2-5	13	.	TGCAGTGCTAGAGTGGGGCGGCTCGGGACCCAGTACTTC	CSARVGRLGTQYF
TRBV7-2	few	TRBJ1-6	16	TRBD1	TGTGCCAGCAGTCGGGACAGGGGGATGTCCAATTCACCCCTCCACTTT	CASSRDRGMSNSPLHF
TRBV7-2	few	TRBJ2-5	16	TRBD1	TGTGCCAGCAGCCATCGGACAGGGGGCTCTCCAGAGACCCAGTACTTC	CASSHRTGGSPETQYF
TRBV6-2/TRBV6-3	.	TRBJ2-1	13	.	TGTGCCAGCAGTTACCAGTCCTACAATGAGCAGTTCTTC	CASSYQSYNEQFF
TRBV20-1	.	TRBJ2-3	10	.	TGCAGTGCTTGGACAGATACGCAGTATTTT	CSAWTDTQYF
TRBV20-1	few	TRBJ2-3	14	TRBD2	TGCAGTGCTCCTACTAGCGGGAGAACAGATACGCAGTATTTT	CSAPTSGRTDTQYF
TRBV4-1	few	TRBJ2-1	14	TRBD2	TGCGCCAGCAGCAGGCAGCTAGCGGACAATGAGCAGTTCTTC	CASSRQLADNEQFF
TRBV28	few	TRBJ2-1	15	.	TGTGCCAGCAGTTTTCACCCTTTGGACATATATGAGCAGTTCTTC	CASSFHPLDIYEQFF
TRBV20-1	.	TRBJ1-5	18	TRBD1	TGCAGTGCTGAAGCCCAAACAGGGGGCGTTCGCGGCAATCAGCCCCAGCATTTT	CSAEAQTGGVRGNQPQHF
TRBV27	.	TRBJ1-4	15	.	TGTGCCAGCAGCCCCGACCTCCTACTAAATGAAAAACTGTTTTTT	CASSPDLLLNEKLFF
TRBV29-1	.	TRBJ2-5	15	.	TGCAGCGTTGAAGTAACCGGGACCCTCCAAGAGACCCAGTACTTC	CSVEVTGTLQETQYF
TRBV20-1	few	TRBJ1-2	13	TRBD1	TGCAGTGCTAGACAGGGACAGGGCGCTGGCTACACCTTC	CSARQGQGAGYTF
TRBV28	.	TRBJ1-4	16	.	TGTGCCAGCAGTTTGGCGGGAGGTGGAACTAATGAAAAACTGTTTTTT	CASSLAGGGTNEKLFF
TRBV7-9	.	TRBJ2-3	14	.	TGTGCCAGCAGCCAGAGGGGAAGCACAGATACGCAGTATTTT	CASSQRGSTDTQYF
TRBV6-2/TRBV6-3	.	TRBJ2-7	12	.	TGTGCCAGCAGTAAGACATCCTACGAGCAGTACTTC	CASSKTSYEQYF
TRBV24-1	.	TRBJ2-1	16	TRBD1	TGTGCCACCAGTGAGGTGGGGACAGAGAGTTACAATGAGCAGTTCTTC	CATSEVGTESYNEQFF
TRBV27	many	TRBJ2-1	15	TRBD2	TGTGCCAGCAGCCGCCGGGGAGGGAGGGCCGATGAGCAGTTCTTC	CASSRRGGRADEQFF
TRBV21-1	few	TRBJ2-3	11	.	TGTGCCAGCACTGAGGGAGATACGCAGTATTTT	CASTEGDTQYF
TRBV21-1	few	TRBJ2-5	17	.	TGTGCCAGCAGCAAATCTACGGACAATCGAGGGGTAGAGACCCAGTACTTC	CASSKSTDNRGVETQYF
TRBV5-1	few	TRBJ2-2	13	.	TGCGCCAGCAGCTTGGAGATCACCGGGGAGCTGTTTTTT	CASSLEITGELFF
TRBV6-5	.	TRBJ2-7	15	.	TGTGCCAGCAGTTTCAGAGGGACAGCGGGCTACGAGCAGTACTTC	CASSFRGTAGYEQYF
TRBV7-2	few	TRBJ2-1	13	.	TGTGCCAGCAGCGGAGGACGGGGCGATGAGCAGTTCTTC	CASSGGRGDEQFF